What follows describes a single TCR beta chain. V was shortened by 4 bases and J by 5 bases, with 13 bases between the two germline ends. CDR1 and CDR2 from the germline V gene are SGHKS and YYEKEE (reference sequence). The CDR3 sequence is 13 residues long. This sample is part of a study of blood T cell repertoires in COVID-19. Study-wide background: Collection of acute and convalescent COVID-19 samples took place in the United States, Italy and Spain. From T cells, B-cell-depleted T cells, or PBMCs came the material, which was cDNA or gDNA.

Per the authors' pipeline: Using reference gene primer amplification, nucleated cell counts were estimated. Libraries were prepared by immunoSEQ multiplex PCR; TCRdb keeps only in-frame clonotypes and omits some of them. That table furnishes V, J and clone size, whereas the DNA furnished D and trimming. The table includes approximately 670,000 clones, approximately 90% detected once. The receptor's source is a woman aged 18-35 years with acute or convalescent COVID-19. J is TRBJ2-7 and V is TRBV5-5; D gene ambiguous. Sequencing input: peripheral blood. This CDR3 reads CASSPIAADEQYF. For the CDR3, the DNA is TGTGCCAGCAGCCCAATAGCTGCGGACGAGCAGTACTTC.